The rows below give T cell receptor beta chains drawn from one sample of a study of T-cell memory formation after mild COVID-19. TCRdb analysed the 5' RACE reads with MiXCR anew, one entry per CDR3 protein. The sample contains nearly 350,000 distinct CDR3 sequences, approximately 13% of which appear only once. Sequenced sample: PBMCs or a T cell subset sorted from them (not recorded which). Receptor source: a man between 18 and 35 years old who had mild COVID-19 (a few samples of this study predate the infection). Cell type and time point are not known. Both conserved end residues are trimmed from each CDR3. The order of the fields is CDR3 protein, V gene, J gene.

CDR3 protein: ASSYSGGAHNEQF
V gene: TRBV5-1
J gene: TRBJ2-1

CDR3 protein: ASSFFLPDTDTQY
V gene: TRBV5-6
J gene: TRBJ2-3

CDR3 protein: ASSPGREPFGNEQF
V gene: TRBV6-5
J gene: TRBJ2-1

CDR3 protein: ASSLDLAGGITDTQY
V gene: TRBV7-2
J gene: TRBJ2-3

CDR3 protein: ASSQDFWDTSYTGELF
V gene: TRBV3-1
J gene: TRBJ2-2

CDR3 protein: ASSLGGQGHEQY
V gene: TRBV28
J gene: TRBJ2-7

CDR3 protein: SASRETTGNQPQH
V gene: TRBV20-1
J gene: TRBJ1-5

CDR3 protein: ASSLTGDNSPLH
V gene: TRBV6-6
J gene: TRBJ1-6

CDR3 protein: ASSRDRGGGAF
V gene: TRBV7-2
J gene: TRBJ1-1

CDR3 protein: ASSPGQGAYEQF
V gene: TRBV9
J gene: TRBJ2-1

CDR3 protein: ASRDRVWKTQY
V gene: TRBV7-2
J gene: TRBJ2-5

CDR3 protein: ASSLAPWGDADTQY
V gene: TRBV7-2
J gene: TRBJ2-3

CDR3 protein: ATSDESGGANEQF
V gene: TRBV24-1
J gene: TRBJ2-1

CDR3 protein: ASSQTGVHEQY
V gene: TRBV7-8
J gene: TRBJ2-7

CDR3 protein: ASSLIGAFQETQY
V gene: TRBV5-1
J gene: TRBJ2-5

CDR3 protein: ASSSPGDTEAF
V gene: TRBV28
J gene: TRBJ1-1

CDR3 protein: SARSGAMNTEAF
V gene: TRBV20-1
J gene: TRBJ1-1